Detailed here is one T cell receptor (beta chain). Patients of the Seattle cohort, enrolled during active infection, were followed longitudinally. Original processing methods: It was from reference gene primer amplification that nucleated cell counts were estimated. Profiled with immunoSEQ multiplex PCR; TCRdb holds only in-frame clones, not every one. That table furnishes V, J and clone size, whereas the DNA furnished D and trimming. The table has around 400,000 clones, about 90% seen once. V was clipped by 5 bases and J by 0 bases; unmatched bases: 15. Per the germline V gene, CDR1 is SGHVS and CDR2 is FNYEAQ. The CDR3 length is 20 residues. The data stem from a study of blood T cell repertoires in COVID-19. The overall study: Sites across the United States, Italy and Spain contributed samples from acute and convalescent COVID-19. Sample material is recorded as cDNA or gDNA derived from T cells, B-cell-depleted T cells, or PBMCs.

This sequence was found in a young woman with COVID-19, enrolled during active disease. The rearrangement uses TRBV7-6 and TRBJ2-2, with 10 bases aligning to TRBD2. The sample was peripheral blood. The CDR3 sequence: CASSPYMDWLAGANTGELFF. The CDR3 DNA follows: TGTGCCAGCAGCCCCTATATGGATTGGCTAGCGGGAGCGAACACCGGGGAGCTGTTTTTT. Based on the CDR3 plus reference TRBV7-6 and TRBJ2-2, the full variable domain is GAGVSQSPRYKVTKRGQDVALRCDPISGHVSLYWYRQALGQGPEFLTYFNYEAQQDKSGLPNDRFSAERPEGSISTLTIQRTEQRDSAMYRCASSPYMDWLAGANTGELFFGEGSRLTVL.